This TCR beta chain was found in a study of CD8+ T cells in alopecia areata. At the level of the study: Percent affected scalp area, the SALT score, rated treated patients' severity. Overall study results and limits: When scalp samples are sequenced, resident alphabeta T cells of normal skin are also captured.

The treatment: oral pan-JAK inhibitor, 5-10 mg twice daily. After isolation, RNA underwent reverse transcription to generate cDNA as the sequencing template. The method was immunoSEQ multiplex PCR; TCRdb's version includes in-frame clones alone and lacks a portion of them. The profile shows approximately 100,000 clones, 85% to 90% of them singletons. Turning to this clone: Antigen: not known.

The specimen comprised CD8+ T cells sorted from blood, sampled at week 34, from a patient treated with tofacitinib. The receptor was isolated from a human donor with alopecia areata.

The chain's CDR3 is CASSAAGDSQFTYEQYF. The CDR3 nucleotides read TGTGCCAGCAGCGCGGCGGGGGACAGCCAATTTACCTACGAGCAGTACTTC. The chain is built from TRBV5-6 and TRBJ2-7, with D perhaps TRBD1 or TRBD2 (7 bases each). The CDR3 is made up of 17 amino acids. Trimming shortened V by 4 bases and J by 2 bases, and 22 bases separated the two germline ends. CDR1 and CDR2 from the germline V gene are SGHDT and YYEEEE.